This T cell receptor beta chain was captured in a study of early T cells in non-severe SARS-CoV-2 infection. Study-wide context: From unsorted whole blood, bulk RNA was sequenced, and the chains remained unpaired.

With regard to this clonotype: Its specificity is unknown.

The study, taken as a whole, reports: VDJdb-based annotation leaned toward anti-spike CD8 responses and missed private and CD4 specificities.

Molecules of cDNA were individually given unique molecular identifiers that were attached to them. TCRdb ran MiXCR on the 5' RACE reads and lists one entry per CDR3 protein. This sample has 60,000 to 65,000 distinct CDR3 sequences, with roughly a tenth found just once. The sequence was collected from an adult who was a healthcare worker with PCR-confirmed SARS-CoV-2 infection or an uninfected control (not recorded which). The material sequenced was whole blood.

CDR3 in DNA: TGTGCCAGCAGTTCCCAGACAGTGCCCGGGACCTTC. Its translation: CASSSQTVPGTF. The J gene is TRBJ1-2, the V gene TRBV12-3 or TRBV12-4; weak D call: TRBD1 (5 bases). Trimming pared 4 bases from V and 14 bases from J, leaving 17 bases between. The CDR3 runs 12 residues.